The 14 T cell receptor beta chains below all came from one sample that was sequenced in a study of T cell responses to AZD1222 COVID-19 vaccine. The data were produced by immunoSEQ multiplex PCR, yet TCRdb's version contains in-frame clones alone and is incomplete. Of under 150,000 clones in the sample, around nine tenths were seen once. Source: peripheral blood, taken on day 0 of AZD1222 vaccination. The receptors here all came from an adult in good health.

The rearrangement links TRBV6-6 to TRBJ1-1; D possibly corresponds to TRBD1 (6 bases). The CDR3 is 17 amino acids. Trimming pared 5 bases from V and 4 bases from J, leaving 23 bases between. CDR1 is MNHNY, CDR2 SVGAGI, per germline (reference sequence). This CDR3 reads CASSPASQGSVGTEAFF. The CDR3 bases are TGTGCCAGCAGTCCCGCCTCACAGGGATCGGTAGGCACTGAAGCTTTCTTT.

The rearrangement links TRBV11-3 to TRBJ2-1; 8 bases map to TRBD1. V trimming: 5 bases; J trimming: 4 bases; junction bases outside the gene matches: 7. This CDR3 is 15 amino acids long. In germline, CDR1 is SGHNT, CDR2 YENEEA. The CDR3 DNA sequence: TGTGCCAGCAGCGCCGGGACAGGCGCTTACAATGAGCAGTTCTTC. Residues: CASSAGTGAYNEQFF. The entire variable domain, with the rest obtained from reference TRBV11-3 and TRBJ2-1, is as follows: EAGVVQSPRYKIIEKKQPVAFWCNPISGHNTLYWYLQNLGQGPELLIRYENEEAVDDSQLPKDRFSAERLKGVDSTLKIQPAELGDSAVYLCASSAGTGAYNEQFFGPGTRLTVL.

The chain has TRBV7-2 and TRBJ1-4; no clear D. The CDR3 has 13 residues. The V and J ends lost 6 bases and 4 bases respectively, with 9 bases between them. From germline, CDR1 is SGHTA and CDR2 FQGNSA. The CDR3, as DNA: TGTGCCAGCAGTCCGGGCCTTAATGAAAAACTGTTTTTT. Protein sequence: CASSPGLNEKLFF.

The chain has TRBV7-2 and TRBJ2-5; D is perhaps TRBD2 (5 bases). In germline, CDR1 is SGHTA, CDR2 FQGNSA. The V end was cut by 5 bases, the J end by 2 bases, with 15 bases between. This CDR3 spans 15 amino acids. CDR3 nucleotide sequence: TGTGCCAGCAGCCTCCTGGGGAGCGGACAAGAGACCCAGTACTTC. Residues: CASSLLGSGQETQYF.

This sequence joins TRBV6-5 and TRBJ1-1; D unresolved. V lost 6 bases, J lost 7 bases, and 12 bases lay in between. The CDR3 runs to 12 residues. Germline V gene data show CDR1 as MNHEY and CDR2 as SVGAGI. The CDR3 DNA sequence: TGTGCCAGCAGCCACGGACCTCTTGAAGCTTTCTTT. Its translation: CASSHGPLEAFF.

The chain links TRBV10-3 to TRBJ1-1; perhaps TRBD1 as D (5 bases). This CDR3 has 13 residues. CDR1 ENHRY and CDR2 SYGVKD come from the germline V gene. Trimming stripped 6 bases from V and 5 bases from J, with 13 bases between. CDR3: CAIRVGGGTEAFF. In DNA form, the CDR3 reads TGTGCCATCAGAGTTGGGGGTGGGACTGAAGCTTTCTTT.

Written as DNA, the CDR3 is TGTGCCAGCTCGAGCACCTACGAGCAGTACTTC. Its protein is CASSSTYEQYF. The rearrangement joins TRBV18 to TRBJ2-7; D remains ambiguous. V was trimmed by 6 bases and J by 2 bases, leaving 5 bases between them. The CDR3 covers 11 residues. Germline V gene sequence: CDR1 KGHSH, CDR2 LQKENI.

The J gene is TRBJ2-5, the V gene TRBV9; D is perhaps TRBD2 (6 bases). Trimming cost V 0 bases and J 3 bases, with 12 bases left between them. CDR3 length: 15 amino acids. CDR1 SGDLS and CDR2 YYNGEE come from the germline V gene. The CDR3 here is CASSVGVIAEETQYF. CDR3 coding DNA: TGTGCCAGCAGCGTAGGGGTTATAGCGGAAGAGACCCAGTACTTC.

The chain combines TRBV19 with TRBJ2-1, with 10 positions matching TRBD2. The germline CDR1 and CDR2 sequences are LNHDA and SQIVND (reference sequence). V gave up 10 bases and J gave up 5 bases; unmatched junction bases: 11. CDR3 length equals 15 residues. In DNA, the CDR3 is TGTGCCACCATATCTGGGCTAGCGGGAGACAATGAGCAGTTCTTC. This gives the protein CATISGLAGDNEQFF.

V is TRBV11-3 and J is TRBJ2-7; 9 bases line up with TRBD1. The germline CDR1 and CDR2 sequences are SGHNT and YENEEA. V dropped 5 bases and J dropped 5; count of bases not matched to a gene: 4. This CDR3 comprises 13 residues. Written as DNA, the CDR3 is TGTGCCAGCAGCCGACAGGGGGGCGACGAGCAGTACTTC. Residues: CASSRQGGDEQYF. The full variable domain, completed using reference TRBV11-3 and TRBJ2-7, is EAGVVQSPRYKIIEKKQPVAFWCNPISGHNTLYWYLQNLGQGPELLIRYENEEAVDDSQLPKDRFSAERLKGVDSTLKIQPAELGDSAVYLCASSRQGGDEQYFGPGTRLTVT.

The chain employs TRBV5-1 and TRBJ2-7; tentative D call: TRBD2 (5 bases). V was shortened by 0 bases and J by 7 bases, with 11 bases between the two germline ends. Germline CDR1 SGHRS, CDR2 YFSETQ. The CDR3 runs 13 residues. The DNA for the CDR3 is TGCGCCAGCAGCTTGGGACTCCCGGGAGAGCAGTACTTC. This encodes CASSLGLPGEQYF.

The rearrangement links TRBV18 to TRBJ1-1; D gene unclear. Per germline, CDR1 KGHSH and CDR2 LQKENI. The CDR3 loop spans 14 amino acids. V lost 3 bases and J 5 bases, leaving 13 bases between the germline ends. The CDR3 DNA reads TGTGCCAGCTCACCGGGGTTTGTAGAGACTGAAGCTTTCTTT. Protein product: CASSPGFVETEAFF.

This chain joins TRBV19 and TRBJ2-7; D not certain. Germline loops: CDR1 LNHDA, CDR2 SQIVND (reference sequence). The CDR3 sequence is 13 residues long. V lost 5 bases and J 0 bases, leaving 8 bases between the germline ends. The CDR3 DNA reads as TGTGCCAGTAGTCTCTCGGCCTCCTACGAGCAGTACTTC. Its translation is CASSLSASYEQYF. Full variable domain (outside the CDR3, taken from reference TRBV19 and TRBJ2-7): DGGITQSPKYLFRKEGQNVTLSCEQNLNHDAMYWYRQDPGQGLRLIYYSQIVNDFQKGDIAEGYSVSREKKESFPLTVTSAQKNPTAFYLCASSLSASYEQYFGPGTRLTVT.

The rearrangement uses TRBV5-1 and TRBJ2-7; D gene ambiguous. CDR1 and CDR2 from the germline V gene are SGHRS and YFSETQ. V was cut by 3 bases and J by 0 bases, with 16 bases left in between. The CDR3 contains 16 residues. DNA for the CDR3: TGCGCCAGCAGCTCCTCCATGTCGACGGACTCCTACGAGCAGTACTTC. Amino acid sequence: CASSSSMSTDSYEQYF.